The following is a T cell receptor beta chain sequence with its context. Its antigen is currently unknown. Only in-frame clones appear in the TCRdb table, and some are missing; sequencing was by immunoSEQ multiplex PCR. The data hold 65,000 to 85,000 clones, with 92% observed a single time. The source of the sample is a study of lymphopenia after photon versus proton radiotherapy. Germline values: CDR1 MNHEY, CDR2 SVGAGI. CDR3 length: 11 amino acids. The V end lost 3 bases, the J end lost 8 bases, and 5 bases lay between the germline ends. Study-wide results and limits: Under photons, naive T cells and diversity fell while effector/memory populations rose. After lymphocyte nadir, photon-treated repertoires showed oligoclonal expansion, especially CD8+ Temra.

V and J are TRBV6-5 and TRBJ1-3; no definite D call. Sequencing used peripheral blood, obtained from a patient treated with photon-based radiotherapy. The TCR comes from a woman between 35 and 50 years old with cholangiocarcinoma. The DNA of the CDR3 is TGTGCCAGCAGTTATCTAGACACCATATATTTT. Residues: CASSYLDTIYF.